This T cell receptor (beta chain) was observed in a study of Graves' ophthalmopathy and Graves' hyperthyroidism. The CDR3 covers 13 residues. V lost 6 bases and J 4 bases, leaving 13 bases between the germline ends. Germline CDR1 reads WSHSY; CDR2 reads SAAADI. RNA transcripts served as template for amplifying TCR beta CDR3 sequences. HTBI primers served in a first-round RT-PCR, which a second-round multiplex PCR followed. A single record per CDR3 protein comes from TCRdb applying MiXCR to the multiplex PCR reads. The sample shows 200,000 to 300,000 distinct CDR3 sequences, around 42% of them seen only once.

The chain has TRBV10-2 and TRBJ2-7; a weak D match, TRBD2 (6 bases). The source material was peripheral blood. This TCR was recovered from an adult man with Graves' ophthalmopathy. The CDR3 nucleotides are TGCGCCAGCAGCCCGGGACTGCCGTACGAGCAGTACTTC. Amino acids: CASSPGLPYEQYF.